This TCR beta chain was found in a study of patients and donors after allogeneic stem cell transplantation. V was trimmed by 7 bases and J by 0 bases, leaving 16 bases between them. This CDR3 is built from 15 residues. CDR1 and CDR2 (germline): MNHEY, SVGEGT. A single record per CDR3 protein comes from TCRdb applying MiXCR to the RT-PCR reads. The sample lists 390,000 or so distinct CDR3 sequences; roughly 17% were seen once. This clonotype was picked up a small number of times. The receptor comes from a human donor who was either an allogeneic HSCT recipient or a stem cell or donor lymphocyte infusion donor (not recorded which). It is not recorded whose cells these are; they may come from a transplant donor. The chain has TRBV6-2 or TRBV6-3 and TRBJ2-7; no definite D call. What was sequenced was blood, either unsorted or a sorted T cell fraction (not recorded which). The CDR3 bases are TGTGCCAGCACCGACCGGACGGCCGTCTCCTACGAGCAGTACTTC. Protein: CASTDRTAVSYEQYF.